What follows are 9 T cell receptor beta chains derived from one specimen sequenced in a study of memory CD4+ T cells and cytomegalovirus serostatus (dated by TCRdb to about 2019). Single viable CD3+CD4+CD8-CD45RO+ cells were sorted as memory CD4+ T cells on a FACSAria II. Library preparation used the immunoSEQ multiplex PCR assay. TCRdb stores this immuneACCESS table with in-frame sequences only. Part of the clones is absent; in the studies checked, under half of the shortfall reflects unresolved V genes, and no reason is known for the rest. The sample table shows approximately 46,000 clones, and over 75% are seen once. Of the sample, about 0.6% falls within the top ten clones. The specimen sequenced was memory CD4+ T cells from blood. All receptors come from an adult in good health and CMV-seronegative.

This clone was found a few times. The V call is TRBV19, the J call TRBJ1-1; D is unresolved. Per germline, CDR1 LNHDA and CDR2 SQIVND (reference sequence). Trimming removed 3 bases from V and 1 base from J, with 9 bases in between. The CDR3 sequence is 14 residues long. The CDR3 loop reads CASSMATSNTEAFF. The CDR3 DNA follows: TGTGCCAGTAGTATGGCGACATCGAACACTGAAGCTTTCTTT. Full variable domain (missing parts from reference TRBV19 and TRBJ1-1): DGGITQSPKYLFRKEGQNVTLSCEQNLNHDAMYWYRQDPGQGLRLIYYSQIVNDFQKGDIAEGYSVSREKKESFPLTVTSAQKNPTAFYLCASSMATSNTEAFFGQGTRLTVV.

The J gene is TRBJ2-2, the V gene TRBV10-3, with unresolved D. The CDR3 covers 14 residues. Trimming pared 8 bases from V and 7 bases from J, leaving 17 bases between. Germline values: CDR1 ENHRY, CDR2 SYGVKD. The CDR3 sequence: CAIASGTAVGELFF. The CDR3 DNA reads as TGTGCCATCGCCTCCGGCACGGCGGTCGGGGAGCTGTTTTTT.

V and J are TRBV4-2 and TRBJ2-3, with 9 nucleotides matching TRBD2. The CDR3 consists of 14 residues. CDR1 and CDR2 (germline): LGHNA, YNFKEQ. Trimming at V came to 1 base and at J to 6 bases, leaving 2 bases not matched to a gene. In DNA form, the CDR3 reads TGTGCCAGCAGCCAAGGGACTAGCGCGGATACGCAGTATTTT. This gives the protein CASSQGTSADTQYF.

The CDR3: CSLGDIHQETQYF. The CDR3 nucleotides are TGCAGCTTGGGGGACATACACCAAGAGACCCAGTACTTC. The rearrangement joins TRBV29-1 to TRBJ2-5; D is possibly TRBD1 (6 bases). The CDR3 runs to 13 residues. With 8 bases removed from V and 0 bases from J, the gap between germline ends came to 13 bases. Germline V gene lookup returns CDR1 SQVTM and CDR2 ANQGSEA.

The V gene is TRBV1, the J gene TRBJ1-5. TRBV1 counts as a pseudogene. CDR3 size: 18 residues. CDR3 coding DNA: TGCACCAGCAGCCAAGGTGCGCTCCCGGGGCGGAGCAATCAGCCCCAGCATTTT. Protein: CTSSQGALPGRSNQPQHF.

This clone has only a few counts. The rearrangement joins TRBV29-1 to TRBJ2-1; 10 bases match TRBD2. The length of the CDR3 is 14 residues. The junction had 9 bases not matched to a gene; V was cut back by 6 bases and J by 7 bases. Per germline, CDR1 SQVTM and CDR2 ANQGSEA. This CDR3 is CSVDPLTSGNEQFF. The CDR3 DNA reads TGCAGCGTCGACCCCCTGACTAGCGGGAATGAGCAGTTCTTC.

The J gene is TRBJ1-2, the V gene TRBV19; tentative D call: TRBD1 (5 bases). The CDR3 runs 14 residues. The V gene lost 5 bases and the J gene lost 8 bases, with 18 bases spanning the gap. Germline assignment: CDR1 LNHDA and CDR2 SQIVND (reference sequence). The CDR3 is CASSLPQGVGGYTF. As DNA, the CDR3 is TGTGCCAGTAGTCTACCGCAGGGAGTGGGAGGCTACACCTTC.

The chain joins TRBV7-8 to TRBJ2-7; D tentatively reads TRBD1 or TRBD2 (6 bases each). Germline CDR1 and CDR2: SGHVS and FQNEAQ. This CDR3 spans 16 amino acids. V lost 2 bases to trimming and J lost 6 bases, with 20 bases between them. CDR3 DNA sequence: TGTGCCAGCAGCTTAAGCGGGCAGGGGATGGGGAGCGAGCAGTACTTC. It translates to CASSLSGQGMGSEQYF.

The V call is TRBV15, the J call TRBJ2-2, with D unclear. Germline values: CDR1 LNHNV, CDR2 YYDKDF (reference sequence). CDR3 length: 14 residues. Deletions cut 4 bases from V and 7 bases from J, with 13 bases between. This CDR3 is CATSIGWGGGELFF. For the CDR3, the DNA is TGTGCCACCAGCATTGGTTGGGGTGGCGGGGAGCTGTTTTTT.